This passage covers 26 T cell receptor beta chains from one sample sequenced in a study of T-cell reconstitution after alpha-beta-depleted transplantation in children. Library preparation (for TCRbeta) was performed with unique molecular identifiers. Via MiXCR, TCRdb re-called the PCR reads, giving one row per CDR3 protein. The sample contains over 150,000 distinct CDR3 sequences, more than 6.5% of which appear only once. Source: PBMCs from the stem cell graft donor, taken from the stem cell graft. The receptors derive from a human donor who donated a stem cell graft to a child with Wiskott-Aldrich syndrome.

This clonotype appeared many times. In DNA form, the CDR3 reads TGTGCCATCAGTCAACAGGGCTACGAGCAGTACTTC. It is translated as CAISQQGYEQYF. The chain has TRBV10-3 and TRBJ2-7; weak D call: TRBD1 (6 bases). V dropped 5 bases and J dropped 3 bases, with 8 bases sitting between them. The CDR3 runs to 12 residues. CDR1 is ENHRY, CDR2 SYGVKD, per germline.

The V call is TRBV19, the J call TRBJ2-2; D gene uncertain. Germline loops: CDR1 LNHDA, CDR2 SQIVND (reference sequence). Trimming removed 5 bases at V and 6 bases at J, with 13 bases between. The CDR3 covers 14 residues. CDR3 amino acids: CASSWALDSGELFF. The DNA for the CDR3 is TGTGCCAGTAGTTGGGCCCTTGACTCCGGGGAGCTGTTTTTT. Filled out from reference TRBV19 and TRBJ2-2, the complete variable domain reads DGGITQSPKYLFRKEGQNVTLSCEQNLNHDAMYWYRQDPGQGLRLIYYSQIVNDFQKGDIAEGYSVSREKKESFPLTVTSAQKNPTAFYLCASSWALDSGELFFGEGSRLTVL.

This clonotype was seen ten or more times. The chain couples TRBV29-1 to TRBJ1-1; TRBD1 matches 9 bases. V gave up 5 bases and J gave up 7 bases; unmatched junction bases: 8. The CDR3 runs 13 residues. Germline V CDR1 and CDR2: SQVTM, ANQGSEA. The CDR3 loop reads CSVNSDRGFEAFF. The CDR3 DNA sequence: TGCAGCGTTAACTCGGACAGGGGATTTGAAGCTTTCTTT.

CDR3 loop: CASSQINGGHSGANVLTF. CDR3 bases: TGCGCCAGCAGCCAGATCAACGGGGGGCACTCTGGGGCCAACGTCCTGACTTTC. The V and J genes are TRBV4-1 and TRBJ2-6, with D perhaps matching TRBD2 (7 bases). The CDR3 has 18 amino acids. Trimming took off 3 bases at V and 0 bases at J, with 15 bases between the two ends. CDR1 and CDR2 from the germline V gene are MGHRA and YSYEKL.

The CDR3 DNA follows: TGCAGTGCTAGAGATCCCGGGACTAGAGGTGATGAGCAGTTCTTC. Its protein product is CSARDPGTRGDEQFF. The chain joins TRBV20-1 to TRBJ2-1, with 8 bases lining up with TRBD2. In germline, CDR1 is DFQATT, CDR2 SNEGSKA (reference sequence). The CDR3 sequence is 15 residues long. The trim removed 0 bases at V and 8 bases at J, leaving 9 bases unmatched.

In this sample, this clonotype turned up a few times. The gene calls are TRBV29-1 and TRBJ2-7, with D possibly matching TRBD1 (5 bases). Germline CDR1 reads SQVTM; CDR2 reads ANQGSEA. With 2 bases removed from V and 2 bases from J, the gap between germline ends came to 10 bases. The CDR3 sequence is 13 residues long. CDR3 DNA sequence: TGCAGCGTTGAAATGGACACCCCCTACGAGCAGTACTTC. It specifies CSVEMDTPYEQYF.

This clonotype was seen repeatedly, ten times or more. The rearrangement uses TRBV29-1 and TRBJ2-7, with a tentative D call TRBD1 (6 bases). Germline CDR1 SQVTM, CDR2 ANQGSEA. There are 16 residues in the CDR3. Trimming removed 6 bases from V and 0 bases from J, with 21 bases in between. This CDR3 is CSVIRDTLSTSYEQYF. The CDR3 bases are TGCAGCGTGATCCGGGACACCTTAAGCACCTCCTACGAGCAGTACTTC.

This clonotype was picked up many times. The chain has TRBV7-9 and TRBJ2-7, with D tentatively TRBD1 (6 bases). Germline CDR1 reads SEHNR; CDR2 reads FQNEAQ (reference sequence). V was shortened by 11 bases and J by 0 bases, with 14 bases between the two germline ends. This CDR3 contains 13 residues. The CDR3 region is CALTQGNSYEQYF. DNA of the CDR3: TGTGCCCTTACACAGGGAAACTCCTACGAGCAGTACTTC.

CDR3 sequence (DNA): TGTGCCAGCAGTGAGAAGCGGGAGAAGCAGTTCTTC. As protein: CASSEKREKQFF. The V gene is TRBV2, the J gene TRBJ2-1; 8 nucleotides line up with TRBD2. Unmatched junction bases numbered 3, after V lost 3 bases and J lost 11 bases. The CDR3 totals 12 residues. Germline CDR1 is SNHLY and CDR2 is FYNNEI.

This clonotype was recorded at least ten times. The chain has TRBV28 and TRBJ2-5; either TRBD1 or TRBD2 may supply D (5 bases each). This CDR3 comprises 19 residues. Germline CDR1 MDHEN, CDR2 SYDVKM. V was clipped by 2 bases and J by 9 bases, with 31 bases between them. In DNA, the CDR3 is TGTGCCAGCAGTTTAATCTCCACCATCACCGGGACGCCTCCTCGGGCCCAGTACTTC. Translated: CASSLISTITGTPPRAQYF.

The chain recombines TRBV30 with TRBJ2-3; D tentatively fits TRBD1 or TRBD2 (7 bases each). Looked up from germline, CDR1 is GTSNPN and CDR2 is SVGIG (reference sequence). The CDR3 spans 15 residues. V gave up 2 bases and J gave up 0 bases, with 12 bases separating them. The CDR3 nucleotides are TGTGCCTGGAGTTCAGGGGGGGGGAGCACAGATACGCAGTATTTT. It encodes CAWSSGGGSTDTQYF.

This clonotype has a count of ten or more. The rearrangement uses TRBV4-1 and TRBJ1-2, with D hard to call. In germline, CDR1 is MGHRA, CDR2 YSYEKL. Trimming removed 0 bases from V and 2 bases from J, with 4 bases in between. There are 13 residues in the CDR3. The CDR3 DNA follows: TGCGCCAGCAGCCAAGATGGAAACTATGGCTACACCTTC. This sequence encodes CASSQDGNYGYTF.

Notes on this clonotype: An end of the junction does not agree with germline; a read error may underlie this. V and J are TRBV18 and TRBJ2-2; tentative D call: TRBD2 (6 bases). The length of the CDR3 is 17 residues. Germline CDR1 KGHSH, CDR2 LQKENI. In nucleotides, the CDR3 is TGTGCCAGCTCCCTAACAGGCGGGACGGAGATCACCGGGGAGCTGCTTTTT. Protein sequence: CASSLTGGTEITGELLF.

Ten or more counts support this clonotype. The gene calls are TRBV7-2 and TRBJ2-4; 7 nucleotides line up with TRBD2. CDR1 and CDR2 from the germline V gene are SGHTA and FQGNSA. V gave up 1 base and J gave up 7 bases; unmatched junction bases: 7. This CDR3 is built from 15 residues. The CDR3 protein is CASSLEGGSTNIQYF. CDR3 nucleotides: TGTGCCAGCAGCTTAGAAGGCGGGAGTACGAACATTCAGTACTTC.

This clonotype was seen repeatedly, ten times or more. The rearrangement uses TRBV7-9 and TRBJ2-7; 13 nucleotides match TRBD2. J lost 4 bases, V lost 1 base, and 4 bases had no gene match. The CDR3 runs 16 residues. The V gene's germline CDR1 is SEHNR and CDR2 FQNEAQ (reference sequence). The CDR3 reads CASSLGTSGSVYEQYF. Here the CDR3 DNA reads TGTGCCAGCAGCTTAGGGACTAGCGGGAGTGTGTACGAGCAGTACTTC.

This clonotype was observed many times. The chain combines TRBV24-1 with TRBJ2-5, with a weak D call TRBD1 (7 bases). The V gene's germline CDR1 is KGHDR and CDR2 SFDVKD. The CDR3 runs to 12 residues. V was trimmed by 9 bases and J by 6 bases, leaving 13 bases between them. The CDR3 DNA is TGTGCCACCGGGCAGGGGGGTAAGACCCAGTACTTC. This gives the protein CATGQGGKTQYF.

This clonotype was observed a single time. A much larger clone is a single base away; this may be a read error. Here the CDR3 DNA reads TGTGCCAGCAGCCCTCGGACTAGTTTCCAGTCGGGTTTT. It yields the protein CASSPRTSFQSGF. The rearrangement joins TRBV7-9 to TRBJ2-3, with 7 positions matching TRBD2. This CDR3 has 13 residues. Looked up from germline, CDR1 is SEHNR and CDR2 is FQNEAQ (reference sequence). The variable domain in full, with the rest retrieved from reference TRBV7-9 and TRBJ2-3, is DTGVSQNPRHKITKRGQNVTFRCDPISEHNRLYWYRQTLGQGPEFLTYFQNEAQLEKSRLLSDRFSAERPKGSFSTLEIQRTEQGDSAMYLCASSPRTSFQSGFGPGTRLTVL.

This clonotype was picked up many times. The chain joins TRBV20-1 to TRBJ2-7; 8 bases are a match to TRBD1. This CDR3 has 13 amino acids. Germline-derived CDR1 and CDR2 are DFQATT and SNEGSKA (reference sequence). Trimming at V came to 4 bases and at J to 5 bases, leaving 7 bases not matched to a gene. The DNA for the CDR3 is TGCAGTGCTATTTTGACAGGGGCGAACGAGCAGTACTTC. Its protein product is CSAILTGANEQYF.

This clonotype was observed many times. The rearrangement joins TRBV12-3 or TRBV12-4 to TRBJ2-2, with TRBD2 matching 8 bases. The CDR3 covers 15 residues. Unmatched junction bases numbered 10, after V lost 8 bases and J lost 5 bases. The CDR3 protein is CASWERERGTGELFF. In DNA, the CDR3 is TGTGCCAGCTGGGAGCGGGAGAGGGGAACCGGGGAGCTGTTTTTT.

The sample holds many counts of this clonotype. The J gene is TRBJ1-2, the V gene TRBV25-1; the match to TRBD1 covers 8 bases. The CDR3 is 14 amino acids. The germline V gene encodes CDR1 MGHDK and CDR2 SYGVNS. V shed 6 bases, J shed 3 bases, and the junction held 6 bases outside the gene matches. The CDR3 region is CASRGDRPHYGYTF. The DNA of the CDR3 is TGTGCCAGCAGAGGGGACAGGCCCCACTATGGCTACACCTTC.

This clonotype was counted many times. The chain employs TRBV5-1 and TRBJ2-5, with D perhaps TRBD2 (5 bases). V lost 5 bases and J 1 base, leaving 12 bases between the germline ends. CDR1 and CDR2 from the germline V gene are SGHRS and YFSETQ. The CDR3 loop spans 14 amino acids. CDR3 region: CASSLAGVQETQYF. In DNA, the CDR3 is TGCGCCAGCAGTCTCGCGGGTGTCCAAGAGACCCAGTACTTC.

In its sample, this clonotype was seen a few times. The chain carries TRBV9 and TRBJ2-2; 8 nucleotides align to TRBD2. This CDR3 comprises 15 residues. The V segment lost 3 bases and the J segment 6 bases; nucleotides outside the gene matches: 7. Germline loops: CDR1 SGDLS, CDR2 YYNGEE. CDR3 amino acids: CASSARGGLSGELFF. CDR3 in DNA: TGTGCCAGCAGCGCCCGGGGGGGCCTTTCCGGGGAGCTGTTTTTT.

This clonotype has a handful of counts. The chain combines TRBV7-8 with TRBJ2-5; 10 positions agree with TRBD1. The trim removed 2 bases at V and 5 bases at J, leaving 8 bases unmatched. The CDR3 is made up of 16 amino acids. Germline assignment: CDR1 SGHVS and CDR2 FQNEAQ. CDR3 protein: CASSLNRQGARETQYF. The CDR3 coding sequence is TGTGCCAGCAGCTTAAATCGACAGGGGGCGAGGGAGACCCAGTACTTC.

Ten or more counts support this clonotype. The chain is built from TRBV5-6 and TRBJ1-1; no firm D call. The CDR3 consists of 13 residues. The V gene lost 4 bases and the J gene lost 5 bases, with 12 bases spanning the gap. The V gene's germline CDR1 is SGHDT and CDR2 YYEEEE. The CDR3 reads CASSRRPGTEAFF. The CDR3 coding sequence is TGTGCCAGCAGCCGAAGACCTGGGACTGAAGCTTTCTTT.

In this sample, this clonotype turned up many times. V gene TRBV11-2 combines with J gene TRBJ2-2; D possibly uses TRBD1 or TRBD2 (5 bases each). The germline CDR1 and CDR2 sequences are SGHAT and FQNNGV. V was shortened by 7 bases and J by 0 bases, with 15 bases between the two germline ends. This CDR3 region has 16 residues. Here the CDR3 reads CASTLTWGSNTGELFF. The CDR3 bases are TGTGCCAGCACCCTTACTTGGGGGTCGAACACCGGGGAGCTGTTTTTT.

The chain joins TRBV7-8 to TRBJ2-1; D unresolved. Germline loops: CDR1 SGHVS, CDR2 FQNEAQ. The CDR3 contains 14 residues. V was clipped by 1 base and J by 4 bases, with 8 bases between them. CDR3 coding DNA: TGTGCCAGCAGCTTAGGTTACCTTTACAATGAGCAGTTCTTC. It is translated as CASSLGYLYNEQFF.